The entry that follows covers one T cell receptor (beta chain) sequence. Its antigen is not identified. Trimming removed 2 bases from V and 5 bases from J; junction bases left unmatched: 7. The CDR3 consists of 16 residues. Germline V gene data show CDR1 as SGHVS and CDR2 as FNYEAQ. The data were taken from a study of OX40 agonist ivuxolimab in advanced cancers. Study in general: Ivuxolimab, an antibody that agonizes OX40 (CD134), was administered to the patients. Dose-escalation subjects each had hepatocellular carcinoma, melanoma, renal cell or head and neck cancer.

General observations from the study: Antigen specificity of clonally expanded peripheral T cells was not established. It was also the case that some nonresponders had low normalized T-cell clonal expansion.

The data were produced by immunoSEQ multiplex PCR, yet TCRdb's version contains in-frame clones alone and is incomplete. The sample includes about 86,000 clones, 89% seen only once; the top ten take roughly 0.2%. This clonotype was sampled from an adult with an advanced solid tumor such as melanoma, head and neck, liver or kidney cancer. This chain links TRBV7-6 with TRBJ2-3; 10 nucleotides align to TRBD2. The input for sequencing was CD4+ or CD8+ T cells sorted from blood, taken in a trial of the OX40 agonist ivuxolimab. CDR3 region: CASSLIAAGGGDTQYF. The CDR3 coding sequence is TGTGCCAGCAGCTTAATCGCAGCGGGAGGGGGAGATACGCAGTATTTT.